Listed here are 12 T cell receptor beta chains from one sample, sequenced in a study of identical twins. TCRdb ran MiXCR on the 5' RACE reads and lists one entry per CDR3 protein. Counted here are just over 500,000 distinct CDR3 sequences, roughly a fifth occurring once; the ten biggest clones make up around 1%. This sample was also put to use in a study of T cells expressing NK-cell markers.

The sample was CD4+ T cells sorted from blood. The receptors here all came from a woman under 30 in good health.

V and J are TRBV18 and TRBJ2-7; 8 bases agree with TRBD1. The germline V gene has CDR1 KGHSH and CDR2 LQKENI. Trimming cost V 3 bases and J 5 bases; bases outside gene matches: 9. The CDR3 totals 15 residues. Here the CDR3 reads CASSPPDRAGNEQYF. Here the CDR3 DNA reads TGTGCCAGCTCACCCCCGGACAGGGCGGGAAACGAGCAGTACTTC.

This clonotype was detected a few times. This sequence joins TRBV7-8 and TRBJ1-2; no definite D call. Germline values: CDR1 SGHVS, CDR2 FQNEAQ. The germline V and J ends were trimmed by 0 bases and 4 bases, with 6 bases remaining between them. The CDR3 is 13 amino acids. The CDR3, as DNA: TGTGCCAGCAGCTTAGCAGGAATCTATGGCTACACCTTC. Amino acids: CASSLAGIYGYTF.

This clonotype was observed a handful of times. J is TRBJ2-4 and V is TRBV7-8; TRBD1 might be the D (6 bases). V lost 2 bases and J 7 bases, leaving 27 bases between the germline ends. CDR1 and CDR2 (germline): SGHVS, FQNEAQ. CDR3 length: 19 amino acids. The CDR3, as DNA: TGTGCCAGCAGCTTAAGGTCTGGACAGTCTCCCTTTGGACGGAACATTCAGTACTTC. Amino acids: CASSLRSGQSPFGRNIQYF.

The chain recombines TRBV20-1 with TRBJ2-7; unclear D gene. Germline CDR1 reads DFQATT; CDR2 reads SNEGSKA (reference sequence). CDR3 length: 12 amino acids. Between the trimmed V and J ends, which lost 6 bases and 0 bases, there was a span of 9 bases. Written as DNA, the CDR3 is TGCAGTGCAGTCGGTACCTCCTACGAGCAGTACTTC. It yields the protein CSAVGTSYEQYF.

This clonotype was counted a few times. V gene TRBV20-1 combines with J gene TRBJ2-5; possibly TRBD1 for D (7 bases). The germline V and J ends were trimmed by 6 bases and 4 bases, with 15 bases remaining between them. This CDR3 spans 13 amino acids. Germline V gene data show CDR1 as DFQATT and CDR2 as SNEGSKA (reference sequence). CDR3 in amino acids: CSARGRSPETQYF. In nucleotides, the CDR3 is TGCAGTGCCAGGGGGAGGTCTCCAGAGACCCAGTACTTC.

This clonotype was recorded a few times. One end of the junction fails to match germline, which may point to a read error. The chain links TRBV15 to TRBJ1-2; the D is unclear. The germline CDR1 and CDR2 sequences are LNHNV and YYDKDF (reference sequence). The CDR3 runs 13 residues. The CDR3 region is CATSRESSGISYF. The CDR3 coding sequence is TGTGCCACCAGCAGAGAGTCCTCGGGGATTTCGTACTTC.

This clonotype was detected only a few times. This chain links TRBV28 with TRBJ2-1, with D possibly called TRBD1 or TRBD2 (5 bases each). Germline V gene sequence: CDR1 MDHEN, CDR2 SYDVKM. The length of the CDR3 is 14 residues. With 5 bases removed from V and 4 bases from J, the gap between germline ends came to 12 bases. The CDR3 reads CASSMTGLYNEQFF. CDR3 in DNA: TGTGCCAGCAGTATGACGGGGCTTTACAATGAGCAGTTCTTC. The full variable domain, in which reference TRBV28 and TRBJ2-1 provide the parts outside the CDR3, is DVKVTQSSRYLVKRTGEKVFLECVQDMDHENMFWYRQDPGLGLRLIYFSYDVKMKEKGDIPEGYSVSREKKERFSLILESASTNQTSMYLCASSMTGLYNEQFFGPGTRLTVL.

This clonotype was counted a few times. The chain couples TRBV7-7 to TRBJ2-2; D is undetermined. This CDR3 region has 14 residues. Deletions cut 2 bases from V and 5 bases from J, with 9 bases between. CDR1 is SSHAT and CDR2 is FNYEAQ in the germline V gene (reference sequence). The chain's CDR3 is CASSLSPETGELFF. The CDR3 region has the DNA TGTGCCAGCAGCTTATCCCCTGAGACCGGGGAGCTGTTTTTT.

Many counts were recorded for this clonotype. The chain joins TRBV12-3 or TRBV12-4 to TRBJ2-1, with D unclear. This CDR3 has 14 residues. Trimming stripped 1 base from V and 4 bases from J, with 8 bases between. The CDR3 coding sequence is TGTGCCAGCAGTTTAGAGTACGGTTACAATGAGCAGTTCTTC. Protein sequence: CASSLEYGYNEQFF.

This clonotype occurred a few times. V usage is TRBV5-1 and J usage is TRBJ2-7; 9 bases are a match to TRBD1. The CDR3 is 15 residues long. Germline loops: CDR1 SGHRS, CDR2 YFSETQ. Trimming removed 7 bases from V and 5 bases from J; junction bases left unmatched: 13. The CDR3 protein is CASSPAGTGKHEQYF. Here the CDR3 DNA reads TGCGCCAGCTCACCCGCCGGGACAGGGAAGCACGAGCAGTACTTC.

This clonotype was observed a handful of times. The gene calls are TRBV12-3 or TRBV12-4 and TRBJ2-1; no clear D gene. V was clipped by 6 bases and J by 5 bases, with 14 bases between them. The CDR3 has 14 residues. This CDR3 reads CASSPLFSNNEQFF. CDR3 sequence (DNA): TGTGCCAGCAGCCCCCTATTTTCCAACAATGAGCAGTTCTTC.

A few counts support this clonotype. The chain links TRBV20-1 to TRBJ2-4; D remains unclear. Trimming took 0 bases from V and 8 from J, leaving 23 bases between them. CDR1 DFQATT and CDR2 SNEGSKA come from the germline V gene (reference sequence). The CDR3 is 17 residues long. The DNA of the CDR3 is TGCAGTGCTAGAGATCTCCCTTTCCAGGAGAAAGATGACATTCAGTACTTC. Translating gives CSARDLPFQEKDDIQYF.